This passage covers 14 T cell receptor beta chains from one sample sequenced in a study of regulatory T cells in long-lasting Graves disease. The time point is: newly diagnosed GD, antithyroid drugs for less than 3 months. The TCR library used RNA extracted from PBMCs. Building of the TCR beta libraries involved iRepertoire HTBI primers and Arm-PCR of CDR3 regions. TCRdb fed the multiplex PCR reads into MiXCR, producing one record per CDR3 protein. The sample contains a few hundred thousand distinct CDR3 sequences, 12% of which appear only once. These data are also associated with another study on T cells in Graves' hyperthyroidism and ophthalmopathy.

The material sequenced was peripheral blood mononuclear cells (PBMCs), taken at new diagnosis, from a patient treated with antithyroid drugs. The source is a woman younger than 35 with Graves disease.

This clonotype has at least ten counts. The chain recombines TRBV7-8 with TRBJ1-2; TRBD1 is a possible D gene (6 bases). This CDR3 contains 18 residues. The V gene's germline CDR1 is SGHVS and CDR2 FQNEAQ. V shed 5 bases and J shed 8 bases, with 30 bases lying between them. The chain's CDR3 is CASSPSLIRFPKGDGYTF. The CDR3 coding sequence is TGTGCCAGCAGCCCTTCACTAATAAGATTCCCGAAGGGGGACGGCTACACCTTC.

The chain employs TRBV10-3 and TRBJ2-1; maybe TRBD2 (6 bases). CDR3 size: 13 residues. In germline, CDR1 is ENHRY, CDR2 SYGVKD. Trimming shortened V by 6 bases and J by 6 bases, and 12 bases separated the two germline ends. CDR3 in amino acids: CAIRTRDSNEQFF. CDR3 in DNA: TGTGCCATCAGAACCCGGGACTCCAATGAGCAGTTCTTC.

About this clonotype itself: A much bigger clone sits one base away, suggesting this may be a read error. The chain is built from TRBV2 and TRBJ1-3; D is perhaps TRBD1 (5 bases). CDR1 and CDR2 (germline): SNHLY, FYNNEI. The CDR3 sequence is 17 residues long. V shed 6 bases and J shed 0 bases, with 18 bases lying between them. Here the CDR3 DNA reads TGTGCCAGCAGCGTGGGGGATCGCAGGAGCTCTGGAAACACCATATATTTT. Translation: CASSVGDRRSSGNTIYF.

The chain is built from TRBV30 and TRBJ2-1; 7 nucleotides match TRBD1. CDR1 GTSNPN and CDR2 SVGIG come from the germline V gene (reference sequence). The trim removed 3 bases at V and 4 bases at J, leaving 18 bases unmatched. This CDR3 contains 18 residues. The CDR3 reads CAWSRKKGGYPTYNEQFF. The CDR3 DNA follows: TGTGCCTGGAGCCGCAAGAAAGGGGGCTACCCTACTTACAATGAGCAGTTCTTC.

V usage is TRBV4-3 and J usage is TRBJ1-1; D not resolved. Trimming removed 3 bases from V and 5 bases from J, with 10 bases in between. CDR3 length: 13 residues. Per germline, CDR1 LGHNA and CDR2 YSLEER. The CDR3 protein is CASSHVSGTEAFF. The CDR3 DNA sequence: TGCGCCAGCAGCCACGTCTCGGGGACTGAAGCTTTCTTT.

The chain recombines TRBV20-1 with TRBJ1-6, with a possible D match to TRBD1 (6 bases). Per germline, CDR1 DFQATT and CDR2 SNEGSKA (reference sequence). The CDR3 extends over 14 amino acids. V was cut by 1 base and J by 12 bases, with 16 bases left in between. CDR3 protein: CSARGAGAPLPLHF. CDR3 DNA: TGCAGTGCTAGAGGCGCAGGGGCCCCCTTACCCCTCCACTTT.

Worth noting for this clonotype: A far larger clone is one base from this, pointing to a likely read error. The V and J genes are TRBV3-1 and TRBJ2-1; D is ambiguous. CDR3 length: 12 amino acids. V lost 0 bases and J lost 10, with 7 bases in between. Germline V gene lookup returns CDR1 LGHDT and CDR2 YNNKEL (reference sequence). CDR3 sequence (DNA): TGTGCCAGCAGCCAAGAGTCCTACGAGCAGTTCTTC. Translating it yields CASSQESYEQFF.

The sample holds many counts of this clonotype. V gene TRBV20-1 combines with J gene TRBJ2-1; 15 bases are a match to TRBD2. The CDR3 runs 13 residues. Germline V lookup: CDR1 DFQATT, CDR2 SNEGSKA (reference sequence). V was clipped by 6 bases and J by 6 bases; unmatched bases: 0. The CDR3 spells CSAGLAGGNEQFF. The CDR3 nucleotides read TGCAGTGCGGGACTAGCGGGGGGCAATGAGCAGTTCTTC.

The CDR3 loop reads CASSPNPERWNSPLHF. CDR3 nucleotide sequence: TGTGCCAGCTCACCAAATCCAGAGCGGTGGAATTCACCCCTCCACTTT. The chain links TRBV18 to TRBJ1-6; no clear D. Trimming stripped 2 bases from V and 7 bases from J, with 15 bases between. Per the germline V gene, CDR1 is KGHSH and CDR2 is LQKENI. CDR3 size: 16 residues.

The chain is built from TRBV10-3 and TRBJ1-1; no firm D call. The CDR3 totals 13 residues. Germline CDR1 ENHRY, CDR2 SYGVKD. V was cut by 3 bases and J by 4 bases, with 9 bases left in between. The CDR3 here is CAISELGATEAFF. The CDR3 DNA reads TGTGCCATCAGTGAATTGGGCGCCACTGAAGCTTTCTTT.

The chain combines TRBV6-1 with TRBJ2-2; no clear D. Trimming took 6 bases from V and 1 from J, leaving 9 bases between them. The CDR3 has 14 amino acids. Per the germline V gene, CDR1 is MNHNS and CDR2 is SASEGT. The CDR3 spells CASSKRQNTGELFF. As DNA, the CDR3 is TGTGCCAGCAGCAAAAGACAGAACACCGGGGAGCTGTTTTTT.

This clonotype was counted at least ten times. The chain recombines TRBV28 with TRBJ2-1; no reliable D call. The CDR3 length is 15 residues. Germline CDR1 MDHEN, CDR2 SYDVKM. With 4 bases removed from V and 6 bases from J, the gap between germline ends came to 16 bases. CDR3 sequence (DNA): TGTGCCAGCAGTTCCAGCCTAGGCAGATTCAATGAGCAGTTCTTC. It yields the protein CASSSSLGRFNEQFF. Supplemented by reference TRBV28 and TRBJ2-1, the full variable domain reads DVKVTQSSRYLVKRTGEKVFLECVQDMDHENMFWYRQDPGLGLRLIYFSYDVKMKEKGDIPEGYSVSREKKERFSLILESASTNQTSMYLCASSSSLGRFNEQFFGPGTRLTVL.

This clonotype has at least ten counts. The rearrangement links TRBV20-1 to TRBJ1-1, with unresolved D. V was pared by 6 bases and J by 7 bases, with 15 bases between. CDR1 is DFQATT, CDR2 SNEGSKA, per germline (reference sequence). The CDR3 runs to 12 residues. The CDR3: CSAPVGGLEAFF. As DNA, the CDR3 is TGCAGTGCCCCGGTGGGTGGCCTTGAAGCTTTCTTT.

This clonotype has more than one count but fewer than ten. This chain connects TRBV5-1 to TRBJ1-3, with unresolved D. Germline-derived CDR1 and CDR2 are SGHRS and YFSETQ. The ends were cut back, 2 bases at V and 1 base at J, with 7 bases in the middle. This CDR3 has 14 residues. The chain's CDR3 is CASSFYGSGNTIYF. The CDR3 nucleotides read TGCGCCAGCAGCTTCTACGGATCTGGAAACACCATATATTTT.